This T cell receptor (beta chain) appears in the sequencing data of a study of blood T cell repertoires in COVID-19. Study summary: Sites across the United States, Italy and Spain contributed samples from acute and convalescent COVID-19. PBMCs, B-cell-depleted T cells, or T cells provided the cDNA or gDNA that made up the material.

Authors' methods: Amplified reference gene primers provided the basis for estimating nucleated cell counts. Data came from immunoSEQ multiplex PCR; TCRdb stores just in-frame clones and leaves some out. V, J and clone size are those of that table, while D and trimming were read from the DNA. Counted here are around 230,000 clones, over 70% occurring once; the ten biggest clones make up approximately 7.9%. The CDR3 has 15 amino acids. In germline, CDR1 is MDHEN, CDR2 SYDVKM. With 4 bases clipped from V and 9 bases from J, the junction kept 7 bases outside the gene matches. Sequenced material: peripheral blood. This chain links TRBV28 with TRBJ1-6; 9 bases fit TRBD1. The clonotype comes from a woman older than 75 with acute or convalescent COVID-19. CDR3 coding DNA: TGTGCCAGCAGTTCATTCGGGACAGGGTTTTCACCCCTCCACTTT. Amino acids: CASSSFGTGFSPLHF. The full variable domain, with the rest looked up from reference TRBV28 and TRBJ1-6, is DVKVTQSSRYLVKRTGEKVFLECVQDMDHENMFWYRQDPGLGLRLIYFSYDVKMKEKGDIPEGYSVSREKKERFSLILESASTNQTSMYLCASSSFGTGFSPLHFGNGTRLTVT.